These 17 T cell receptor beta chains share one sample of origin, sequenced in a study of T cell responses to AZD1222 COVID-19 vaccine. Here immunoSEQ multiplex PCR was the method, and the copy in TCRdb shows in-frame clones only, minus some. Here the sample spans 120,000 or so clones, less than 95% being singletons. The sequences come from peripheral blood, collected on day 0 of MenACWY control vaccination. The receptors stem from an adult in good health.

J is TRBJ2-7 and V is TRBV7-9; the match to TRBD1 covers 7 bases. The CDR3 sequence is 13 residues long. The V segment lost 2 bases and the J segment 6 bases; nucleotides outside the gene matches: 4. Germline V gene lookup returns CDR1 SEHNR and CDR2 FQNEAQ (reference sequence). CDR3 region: CASSLKGAGEQYV. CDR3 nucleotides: TGTGCCAGCAGCTTAAAGGGGGCGGGCGAGCAGTACGTC.

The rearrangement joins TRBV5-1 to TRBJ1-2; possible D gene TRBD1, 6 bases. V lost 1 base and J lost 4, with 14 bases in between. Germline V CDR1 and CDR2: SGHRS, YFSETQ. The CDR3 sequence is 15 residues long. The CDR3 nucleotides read TGCGCCAGCAGCTTGAGGGCGACAGGATTCTATGGCTACACCTTC. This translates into CASSLRATGFYGYTF.

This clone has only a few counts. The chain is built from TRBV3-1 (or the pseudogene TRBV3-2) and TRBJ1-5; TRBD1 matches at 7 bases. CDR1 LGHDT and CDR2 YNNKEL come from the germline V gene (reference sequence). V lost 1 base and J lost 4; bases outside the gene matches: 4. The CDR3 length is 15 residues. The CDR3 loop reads CASSQGGTENQPQHF. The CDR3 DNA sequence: TGTGCCAGCAGCCAAGGTGGGACAGAGAATCAGCCCCAGCATTTT.

The CDR3 DNA follows: TGTGCCAGCAGCTTGGGAGGGACAGGGTTTCAAGAGACCCAGTACTTC. Encoded protein: CASSLGGTGFQETQYF. The V gene is TRBV5-8, the J gene TRBJ2-5; the match to TRBD1 covers 9 bases. V lost 0 bases to trimming and J lost 2 bases; unmatched junction nucleotides: 5. The germline V gene has CDR1 SGHTS and CDR2 YDEGEE. The CDR3 runs 16 residues.

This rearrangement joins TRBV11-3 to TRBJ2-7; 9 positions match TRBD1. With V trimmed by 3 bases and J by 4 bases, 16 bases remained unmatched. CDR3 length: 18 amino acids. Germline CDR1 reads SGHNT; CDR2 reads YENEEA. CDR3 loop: CASSFLGADTGGAYEQYV. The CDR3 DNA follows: TGTGCCAGCAGCTTCCTGGGCGCCGACACAGGGGGCGCTTACGAGCAGTACGTC.

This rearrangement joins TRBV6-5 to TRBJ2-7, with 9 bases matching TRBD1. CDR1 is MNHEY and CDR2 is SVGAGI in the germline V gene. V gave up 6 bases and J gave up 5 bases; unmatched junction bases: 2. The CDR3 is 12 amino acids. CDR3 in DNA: TGTGCCAGCAGCGACAGGGGGAACGAGCAGTACGTC. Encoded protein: CASSDRGNEQYV.

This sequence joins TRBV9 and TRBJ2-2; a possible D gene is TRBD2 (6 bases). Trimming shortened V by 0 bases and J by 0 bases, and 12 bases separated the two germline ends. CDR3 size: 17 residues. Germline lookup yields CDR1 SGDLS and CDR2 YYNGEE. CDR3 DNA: TGTGCCAGCAGCGTAGATTTGCTAGCGTCGAACACCGGGGAGCTGTTTTTT. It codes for CASSVDLLASNTGELFF.

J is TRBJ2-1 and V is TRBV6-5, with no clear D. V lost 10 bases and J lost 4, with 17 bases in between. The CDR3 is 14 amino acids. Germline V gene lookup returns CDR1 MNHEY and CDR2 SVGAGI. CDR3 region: CATSPSLIYNEQFF. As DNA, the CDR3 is TGTGCCACTTCTCCGAGTCTGATTTACAATGAGCAGTTCTTC.

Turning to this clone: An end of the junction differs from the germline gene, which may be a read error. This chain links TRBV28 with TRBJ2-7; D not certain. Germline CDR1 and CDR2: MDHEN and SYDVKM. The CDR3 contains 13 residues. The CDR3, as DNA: TGTGCCAGCAGTTTAGGGCAGTCCTACGGGCAGTACTTC. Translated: CASSLGQSYGQYF.

CDR3 amino acids: CASSLSVPGIRGYTF. Here the CDR3 DNA reads TGCGCCAGCAGCCTAAGTGTCCCGGGGATACGTGGCTACACCTTC. V gene TRBV4-1 combines with J gene TRBJ1-2; D remains ambiguous. Deletions cut 4 bases from V and 7 bases from J, with 19 bases between. Germline loops: CDR1 MGHRA, CDR2 YSYEKL. This CDR3 region has 15 residues.

The CDR3: CASSKPGKTYEQYF. The CDR3 DNA follows: TGTGCCAGCAGTAAACCGGGGAAGACCTACGAGCAGTACTTC. J is TRBJ2-7 and V is TRBV28, with D maybe TRBD2 (5 bases). V lost 5 bases to trimming and J lost 2 bases, with 13 bases between them. Germline CDR1 and CDR2: MDHEN and SYDVKM. This CDR3 has 14 residues. Complete variable domain (other parts from reference TRBV28 and TRBJ2-7): DVKVTQSSRYLVKRTGEKVFLECVQDMDHENMFWYRQDPGLGLRLIYFSYDVKMKEKGDIPEGYSVSREKKERFSLILESASTNQTSMYLCASSKPGKTYEQYFGPGTRLTVT.

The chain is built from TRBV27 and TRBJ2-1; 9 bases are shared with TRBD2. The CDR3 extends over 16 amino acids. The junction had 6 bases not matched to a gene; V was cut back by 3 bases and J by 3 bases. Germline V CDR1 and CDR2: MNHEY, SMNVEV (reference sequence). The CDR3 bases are TGTGCCAGCAGTTTTATTGCGGGAGGGGGCTACAATGAGCAGTTCTTC. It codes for CASSFIAGGGYNEQFF.

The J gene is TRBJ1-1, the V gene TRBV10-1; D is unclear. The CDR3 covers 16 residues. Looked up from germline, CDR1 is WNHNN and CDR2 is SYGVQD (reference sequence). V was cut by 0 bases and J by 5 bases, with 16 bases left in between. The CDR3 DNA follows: TGCGCCAGCAGTGAGTCGGGCGCGGGGTCGGGTACTGAAGCTTTCTTT. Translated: CASSESGAGSGTEAFF.

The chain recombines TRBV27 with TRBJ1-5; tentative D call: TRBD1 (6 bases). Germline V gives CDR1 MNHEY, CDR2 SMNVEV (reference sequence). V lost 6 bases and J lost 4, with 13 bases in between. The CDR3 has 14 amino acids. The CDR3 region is CASSNRVGNQPQHF. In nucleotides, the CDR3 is TGTGCCAGCAGCAACAGGGTGGGAAATCAGCCCCAGCATTTT.

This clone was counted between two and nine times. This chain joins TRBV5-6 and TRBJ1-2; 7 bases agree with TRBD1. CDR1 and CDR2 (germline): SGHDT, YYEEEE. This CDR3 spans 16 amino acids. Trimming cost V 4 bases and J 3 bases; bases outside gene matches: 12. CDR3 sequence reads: CASSGGTEVLYYGYTF. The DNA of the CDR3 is TGTGCCAGCAGCGGAGGGACAGAAGTCCTCTACTATGGCTACACCTTC.

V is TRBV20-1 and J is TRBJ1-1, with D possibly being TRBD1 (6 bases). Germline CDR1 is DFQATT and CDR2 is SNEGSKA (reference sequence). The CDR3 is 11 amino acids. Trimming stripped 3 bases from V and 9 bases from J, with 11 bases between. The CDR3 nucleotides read TGCAGTGCTAGGATACAGGGACAAGCTTTCTTT. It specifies CSARIQGQAFF.

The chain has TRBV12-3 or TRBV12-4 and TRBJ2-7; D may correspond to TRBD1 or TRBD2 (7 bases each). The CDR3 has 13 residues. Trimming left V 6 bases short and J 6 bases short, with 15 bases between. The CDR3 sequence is CASSFTGEGEQYV. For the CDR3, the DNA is TGTGCCAGCAGCTTCACAGGGGAGGGCGAGCAGTACGTC.